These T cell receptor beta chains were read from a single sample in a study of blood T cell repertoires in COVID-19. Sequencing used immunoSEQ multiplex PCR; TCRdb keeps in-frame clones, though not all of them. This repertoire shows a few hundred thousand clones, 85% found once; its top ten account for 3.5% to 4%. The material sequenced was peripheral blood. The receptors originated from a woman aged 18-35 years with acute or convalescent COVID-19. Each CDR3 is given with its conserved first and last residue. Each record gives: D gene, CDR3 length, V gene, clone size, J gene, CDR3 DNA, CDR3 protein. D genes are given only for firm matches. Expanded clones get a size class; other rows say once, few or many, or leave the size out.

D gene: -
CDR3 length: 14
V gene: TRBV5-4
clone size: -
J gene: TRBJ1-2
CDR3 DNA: TGTGCCAGCAGCCAGCAAGGGGGTACCTCTGGCTACACCTTC
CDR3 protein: CASSQQGGTSGYTF

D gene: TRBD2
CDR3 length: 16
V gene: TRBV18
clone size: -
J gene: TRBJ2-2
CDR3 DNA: TGTGCCAGCTCACCCCCGGGAGGGGCGAACACCGGGGAGCTGTTTTTT
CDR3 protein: CASSPPGGANTGELFF

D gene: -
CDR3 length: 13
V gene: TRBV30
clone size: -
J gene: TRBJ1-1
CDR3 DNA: TGTGCCTGGAGTGCATCGACTGACACTGAAGCTTTCTTT
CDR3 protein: CAWSASTDTEAFF

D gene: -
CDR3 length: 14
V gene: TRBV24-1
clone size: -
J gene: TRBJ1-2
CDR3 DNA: TGTGCCACCAGTGATTTGGACCGACAATATGGCTACACCTTC
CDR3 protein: CATSDLDRQYGYTF

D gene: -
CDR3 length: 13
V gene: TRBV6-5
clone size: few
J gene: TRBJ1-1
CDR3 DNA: TGTGCCAGCAGATCTTCGACGGGCACTGAAGCTTTCTTT
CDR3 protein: CASRSSTGTEAFF

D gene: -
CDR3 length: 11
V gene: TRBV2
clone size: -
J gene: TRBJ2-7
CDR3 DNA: TGTGCCAGCAGGGCCAACTACGAGCAGTACTTC
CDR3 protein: CASRANYEQYF

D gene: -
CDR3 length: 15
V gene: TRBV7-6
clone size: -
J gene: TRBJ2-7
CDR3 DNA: TGTGCCAGCAGCTTAGGACCTGGCGGGGGCTCCGAGCAGTACTTC
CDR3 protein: CASSLGPGGGSEQYF

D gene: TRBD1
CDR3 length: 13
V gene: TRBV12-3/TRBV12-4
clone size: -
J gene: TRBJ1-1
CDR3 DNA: TGTGCCAGCAGTTCCACAGGGGACGCTGAAGCTTTCTTT
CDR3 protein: CASSSTGDAEAFF

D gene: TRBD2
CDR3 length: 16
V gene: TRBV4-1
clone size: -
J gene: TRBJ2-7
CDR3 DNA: TGCGCCAGCAGCCTTCTAAGCGGGGACCCGGCCTACGAGCAGTACTTC
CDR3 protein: CASSLLSGDPAYEQYF

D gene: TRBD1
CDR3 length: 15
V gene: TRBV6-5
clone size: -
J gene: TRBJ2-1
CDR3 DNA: TGTGCCAGCAGTTACCAGACAGGGCGAATGAATGAGCAGTTCTTC
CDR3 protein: CASSYQTGRMNEQFF

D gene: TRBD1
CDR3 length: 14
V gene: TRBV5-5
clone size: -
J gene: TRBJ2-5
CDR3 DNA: TGTGCCAGCAGCGAACCAGGGGGCCAAGAGACCCAGTACTTC
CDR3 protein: CASSEPGGQETQYF

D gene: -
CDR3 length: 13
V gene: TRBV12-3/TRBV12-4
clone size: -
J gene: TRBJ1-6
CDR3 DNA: TGTGCCAGCACCCCGGGGTGGGGTTCACCCCTCCACTTT
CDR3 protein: CASTPGWGSPLHF

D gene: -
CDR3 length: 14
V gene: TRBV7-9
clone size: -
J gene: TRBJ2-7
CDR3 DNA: TGTGCCAGCAGCACAGGAGACAGCCACTACGAGCAGTACTTC
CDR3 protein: CASSTGDSHYEQYF

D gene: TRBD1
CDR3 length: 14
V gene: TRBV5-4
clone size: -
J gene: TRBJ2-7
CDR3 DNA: TGTGCCAGCAGCCCGGGACAGGTCTCCTACGAGCAGTACTTC
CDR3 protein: CASSPGQVSYEQYF

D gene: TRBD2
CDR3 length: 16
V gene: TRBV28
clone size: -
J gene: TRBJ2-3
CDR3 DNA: TGTGCCAGCAGTTTAAAGTCTAGCGGGGGGGAGGATACGCAGTATTTT
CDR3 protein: CASSLKSSGGEDTQYF

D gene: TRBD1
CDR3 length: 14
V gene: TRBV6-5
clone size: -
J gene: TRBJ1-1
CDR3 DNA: TGTGCCAGCAACCCGGACAGGGAGGTCACTGAAGCTTTCTTT
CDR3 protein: CASNPDREVTEAFF

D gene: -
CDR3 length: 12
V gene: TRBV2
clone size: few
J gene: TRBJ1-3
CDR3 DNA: TGTGCCAGCAGTGATTATGTAAACACCATATATTTT
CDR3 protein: CASSDYVNTIYF

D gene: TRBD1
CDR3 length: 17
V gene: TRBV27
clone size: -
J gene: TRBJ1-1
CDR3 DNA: TGTGCCAGCAGTTTATTAAGAGCAGGAAGGGGGCACACTGAAGCTTTCTTT
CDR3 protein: CASSLLRAGRGHTEAFF

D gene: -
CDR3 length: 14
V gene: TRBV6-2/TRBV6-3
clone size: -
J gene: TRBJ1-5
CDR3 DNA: TGTGCCAGCAGTTACCCAGGCACTAATCAGCCCCAGCATTTT
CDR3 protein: CASSYPGTNQPQHF

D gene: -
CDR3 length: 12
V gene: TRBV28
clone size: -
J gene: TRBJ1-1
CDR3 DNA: TGTGCCAGAAGGGGGTGGAGCACTGAAGCTTTCTTT
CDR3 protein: CARRGWSTEAFF